This T cell receptor (beta chain) emerged from a study of technical replicates of blood from four donors (TCRdb year 2017). There are 16 amino acids in the CDR3, from cysteine to phenylalanine inclusive. Just CDR3 DNA is preserved here, 48 bases in frame from base 1. Taken from the germline V gene, the CDR1 and CDR2 loops are SGHTA and FQGNSA. Here V drops 6 bases and J drops 0 bases, and the junction holds 4 bases not matched to any gene. Library generation was performed with the immunoSEQ multiplex PCR assay. TCRdb obtained this table from immuneACCESS and retained in-frame rearrangements with V and J assigned. These tables miss some clones; where compared with another copy, unresolved V genes account for less than half of the shortfall, and the remainder is unexplained. This sample comprises tens of thousands of clones, 85% to 95% of them detected only once. The ten largest clones add up to about 0.25% of the sample.

To note about this clone: Its antigen is still unknown. No base quality values were provided; no much bigger clone lies one nucleotide off.

This sequence was found in a human donor in good health. This chain is built from TRBV7-2 and TRBJ1-6; the junction holds 8 bases that match TRBD1. The sample was T cells isolated from PBMCs. The DNA sequence reads TGTGCCAGCAGACTCACAGGGGGCTCCTATAATTCACCCCTCCACTTT. Its protein reads: CASRLTGGSYNSPLHF.